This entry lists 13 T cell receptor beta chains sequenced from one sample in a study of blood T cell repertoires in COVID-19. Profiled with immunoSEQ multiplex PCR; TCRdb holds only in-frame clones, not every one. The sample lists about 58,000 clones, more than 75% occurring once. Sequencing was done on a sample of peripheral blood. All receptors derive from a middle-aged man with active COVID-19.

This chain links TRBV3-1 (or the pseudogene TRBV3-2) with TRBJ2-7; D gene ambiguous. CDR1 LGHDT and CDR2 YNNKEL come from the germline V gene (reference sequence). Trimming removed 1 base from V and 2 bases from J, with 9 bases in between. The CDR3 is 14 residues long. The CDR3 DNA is TGTGCCAGCAGCCAAGTCCCAGGCCCCTACGAGCAGTACTTC. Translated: CASSQVPGPYEQYF.

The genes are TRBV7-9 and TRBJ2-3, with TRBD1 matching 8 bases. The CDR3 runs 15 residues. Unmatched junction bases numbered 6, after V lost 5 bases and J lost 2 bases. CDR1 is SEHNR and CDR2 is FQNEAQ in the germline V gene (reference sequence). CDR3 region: CASSGTGLTTDTQYF. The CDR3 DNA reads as TGTGCCAGCAGCGGGACAGGACTTACCACAGATACGCAGTATTTT.

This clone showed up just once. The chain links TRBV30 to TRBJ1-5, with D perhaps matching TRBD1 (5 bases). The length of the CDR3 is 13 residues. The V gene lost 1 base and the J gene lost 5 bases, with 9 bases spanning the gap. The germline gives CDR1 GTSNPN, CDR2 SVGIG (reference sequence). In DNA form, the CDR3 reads TGTGCCTGGAGTGACAGGCGATATCAGCCCCAGCATTTT. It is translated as CAWSDRRYQPQHF.

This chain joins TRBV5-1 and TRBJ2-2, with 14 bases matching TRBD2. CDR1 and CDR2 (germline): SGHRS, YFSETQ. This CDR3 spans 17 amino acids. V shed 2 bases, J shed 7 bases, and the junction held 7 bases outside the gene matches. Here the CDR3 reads CASSFRTSGRRSGELFF. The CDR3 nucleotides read TGCGCCAGCAGCTTCCGGACTAGCGGGAGGCGAAGCGGGGAGCTGTTTTTT.

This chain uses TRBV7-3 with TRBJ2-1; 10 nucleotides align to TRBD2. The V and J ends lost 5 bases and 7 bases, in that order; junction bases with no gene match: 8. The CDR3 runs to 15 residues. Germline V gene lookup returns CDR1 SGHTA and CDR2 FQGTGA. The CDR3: CASSRGLAEGNEQFF. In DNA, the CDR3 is TGTGCCAGCAGCCGAGGACTAGCGGAGGGAAATGAGCAGTTCTTC.

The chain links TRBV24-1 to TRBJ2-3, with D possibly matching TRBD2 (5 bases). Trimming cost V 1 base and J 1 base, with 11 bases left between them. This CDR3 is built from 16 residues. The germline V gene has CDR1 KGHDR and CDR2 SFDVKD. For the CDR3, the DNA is TGTGCCACCAGTGATTTACGGGATGTAGGCACAGATACGCAGTATTTT. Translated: CATSDLRDVGTDTQYF.

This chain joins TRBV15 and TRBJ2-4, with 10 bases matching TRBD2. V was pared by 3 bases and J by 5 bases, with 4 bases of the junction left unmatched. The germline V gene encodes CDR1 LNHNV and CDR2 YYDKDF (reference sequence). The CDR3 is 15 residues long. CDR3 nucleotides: TGTGCCACCAGCAGTAGTGGACTAGCGGAAAACATTCAGTACTTC. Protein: CATSSSGLAENIQYF.

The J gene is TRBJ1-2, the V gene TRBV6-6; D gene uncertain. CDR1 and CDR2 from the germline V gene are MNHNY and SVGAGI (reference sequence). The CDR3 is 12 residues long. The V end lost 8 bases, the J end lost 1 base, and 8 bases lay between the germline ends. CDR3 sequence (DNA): TGTGCCAGCGGAGGGCTTAACTATGGCTACACCTTC. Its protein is CASGGLNYGYTF.

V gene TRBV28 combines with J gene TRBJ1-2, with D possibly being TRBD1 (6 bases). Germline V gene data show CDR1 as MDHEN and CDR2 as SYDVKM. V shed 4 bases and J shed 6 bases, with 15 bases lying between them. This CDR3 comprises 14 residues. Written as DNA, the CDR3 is TGTGCCAGCAGTTGGTCGGACAGAGGTGATGGCTACACCTTC. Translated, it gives CASSWSDRGDGYTF.

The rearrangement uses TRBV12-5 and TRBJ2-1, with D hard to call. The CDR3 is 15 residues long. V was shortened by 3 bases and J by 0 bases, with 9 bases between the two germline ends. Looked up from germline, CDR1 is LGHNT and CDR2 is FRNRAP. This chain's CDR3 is CASGLGAPSYNEQFF. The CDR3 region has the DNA TGTGCTAGTGGTTTAGGAGCGCCCTCCTACAATGAGCAGTTCTTC.

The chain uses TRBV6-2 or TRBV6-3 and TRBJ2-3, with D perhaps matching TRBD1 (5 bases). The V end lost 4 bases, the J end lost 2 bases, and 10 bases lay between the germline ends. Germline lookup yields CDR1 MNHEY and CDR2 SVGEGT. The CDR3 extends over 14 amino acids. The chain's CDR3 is CASSFLGPTDTQYF. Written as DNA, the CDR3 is TGTGCCAGCAGTTTCCTGGGGCCCACAGATACGCAGTATTTT.

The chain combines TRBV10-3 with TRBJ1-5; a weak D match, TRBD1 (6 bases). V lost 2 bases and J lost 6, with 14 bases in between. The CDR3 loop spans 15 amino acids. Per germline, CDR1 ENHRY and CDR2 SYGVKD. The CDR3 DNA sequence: TGTGCCATCAGTGAGGTGGCAGGGGAAGGTCAGCCCCAGCATTTT. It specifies CAISEVAGEGQPQHF.

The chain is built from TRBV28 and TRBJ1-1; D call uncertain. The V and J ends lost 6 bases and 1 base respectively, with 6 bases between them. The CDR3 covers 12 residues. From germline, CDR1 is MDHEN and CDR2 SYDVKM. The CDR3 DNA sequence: TGTGCCAGCAGCCCCCGGAACACTGAAGCTTTCTTT. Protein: CASSPRNTEAFF.